The following is a T cell receptor beta chain sequence with its context. These data belong to a study of blood T cell repertoires in COVID-19. Study at large: Researchers got acute and convalescent COVID-19 samples from the United States, Italy and Spain. The cDNA or gDNA used as material had been derived from T cells, B-cell-depleted T cells, or PBMCs.

In the original analysis: How many nucleated cells were present was estimated from reference gene primer amplification. Clones were sequenced by immunoSEQ multiplex PCR, and TCRdb holds only the in-frame ones, with some missing. V and J calls and clone size are those listed in that table; D and trimming were worked out from the DNA. The sample has approximately 53,000 clones; roughly 90% are singletons. This sequence originates from an elderly woman with acute or convalescent COVID-19. Material: peripheral blood.

The CDR3 protein is CASSRRHDGLAGATDTQYF. The CDR3 coding sequence is TGCGCCAGCAGCCGCAGACATGATGGACTAGCGGGAGCCACAGATACGCAGTATTTT. This rearrangement joins TRBV4-3 to TRBJ2-3; 13 bases align to TRBD2. Trimming at V came to 4 bases and at J to 2 bases, leaving 12 bases not matched to a gene. The CDR3 totals 19 residues. In germline, CDR1 is LGHNA, CDR2 YSLEER.